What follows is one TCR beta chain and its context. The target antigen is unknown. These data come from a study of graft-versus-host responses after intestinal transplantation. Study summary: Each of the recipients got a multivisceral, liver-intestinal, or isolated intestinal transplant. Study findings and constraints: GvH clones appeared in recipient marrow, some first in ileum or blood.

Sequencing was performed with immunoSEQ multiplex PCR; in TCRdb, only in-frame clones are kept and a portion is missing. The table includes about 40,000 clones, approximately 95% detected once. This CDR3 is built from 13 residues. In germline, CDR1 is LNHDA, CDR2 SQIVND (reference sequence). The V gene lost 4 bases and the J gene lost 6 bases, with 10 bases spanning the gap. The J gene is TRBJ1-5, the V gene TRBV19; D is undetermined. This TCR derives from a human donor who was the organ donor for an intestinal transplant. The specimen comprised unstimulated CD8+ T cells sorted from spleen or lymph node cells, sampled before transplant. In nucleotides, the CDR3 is TGTGCCAGTAGTACATCGGGCGGTCAGCCCCAGCATTTT. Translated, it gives CASSTSGGQPQHF.